One TCR beta chain is described in this entry. This sample is drawn from a study of shared clonotypes between healthy human individuals. Naive CD8 populations comprised CD45RO-negative cells positively selected for CCR7, excluding terminally differentiated effector memory CD45RA+ cells. The data were produced by immunoSEQ multiplex PCR, yet TCRdb's version contains in-frame clones alone and is incomplete. The sample carries roughly 590,000 clones, about 95% recorded once. The receptor was derived from a young woman in good health. The sample comprised naive CD8+ T cells sorted from blood.

The DNA for the CDR3 is TGTGCCAGCAGTCAGGCTAGCCCCGGTGCCACGCAGTATTTT. This sequence encodes CASSQASPGATQYF. This rearrangement joins TRBV9 to TRBJ2-3; a possible D gene is TRBD2 (5 bases). The CDR3 covers 14 residues. Trimming took off 5 bases at V and 9 bases at J, with 19 bases between the two ends. Germline lookup yields CDR1 SGDLS and CDR2 YYNGEE.